One and the same sample provided the 4 T cell receptor beta chains below, sequenced in a study of blood T cell repertoires in COVID-19. Method: immunoSEQ multiplex PCR; TCRdb's copy keeps in-frame clones and lacks some. The table shows approximately 200,000 clones, with around 90% occurring only once. The sample comprised PBMCs or T cells enriched from blood (not recorded which). These receptors came from a woman in her twenties or thirties who had recovered from COVID-19.

The V call is TRBV3-1 (or the pseudogene TRBV3-2), the J call TRBJ2-5; TRBD2 matches at 14 bases. This CDR3 is built from 18 residues. J was trimmed by 4 bases and V by 3 bases; bases with no gene match: 10. Germline values: CDR1 LGHDT, CDR2 YNNKEL (reference sequence). The chain's CDR3 is CASSHHKTSGGGLETQYF. The CDR3 DNA follows: TGTGCCAGCAGCCACCACAAGACTAGCGGGGGGGGTTTAGAGACCCAGTACTTC.

The chain has TRBV6-6 and TRBJ2-7, with 7 bases lining up with TRBD2. Germline V gene sequence: CDR1 MNHNY, CDR2 SVGAGI (reference sequence). This CDR3 region has 12 residues. Trimming removed 8 bases from V and 6 bases from J; junction bases left unmatched: 7. This chain's CDR3 is CASLSSGGEQYF. The CDR3 DNA is TGTGCCAGCCTTTCTTCGGGGGGCGAGCAGTACTTC.

The gene calls are TRBV15 and TRBJ2-5, with 11 bases that match TRBD1. Germline V gene sequence: CDR1 LNHNV, CDR2 YYDKDF (reference sequence). There are 12 residues in the CDR3. Trimming at V came to 7 bases and at J to 9 bases, leaving 4 bases not matched to a gene. The CDR3 sequence is CATTRDRGSQYF. In nucleotides, the CDR3 is TGTGCCACCACCAGGGACAGGGGGTCCCAGTACTTC.

This chain joins TRBV27 and TRBJ1-4; 7 bases are shared with TRBD1. The trim removed 6 bases at V and 5 bases at J, leaving 6 bases unmatched. The length of the CDR3 is 14 residues. Germline CDR1 and CDR2: MNHEY and SMNVEV (reference sequence). The DNA of the CDR3 is TGTGCCAGCAGGTCGCCAGGGGGAAATGAAAAACTGTTTTTT. Translation: CASRSPGGNEKLFF.